Described below is a single T cell receptor beta chain sequence and its context. This clone was seen once. This receptor's antigen is unknown. No per-base quality is available; no much larger clone lies one base away. This entry is derived from a study of blood T cell repertoires in COVID-19 (dated by TCRdb to between 2020 and 2021). Regarding the complete study: Collaborator samples came from the United States, Italy and Spain and covered acute and convalescent phases of COVID-19. The prospective study material was composed of cDNA or gDNA derived from T cells, B-cell-depleted T cells, or PBMCs. Deeply sampled blood TCRbeta repertoires from subjects exposed to, actively infected with, or recovered from COVID-19 were included in the dataset. A freely available public database, intended as a resource for researchers studying the immune response to SARS-CoV-2, is where the repertoires were released. The samples were drawn from the first 160 participants of the ongoing ImmuneRACE study and from over a thousand subjects provided by 6 global collaborators. The sample metadata nearly always contained a de-identified subject ID, COVID-19 status, age in years and sex. Where available, HLA class I and class II types were obtained from metadata supplied by the sample provider rather than from assay-based typing. Broad study findings and their caveats: The quantity of clinical and demographic metadata differed by source and by participant and was supplied without curation.

The immunoSEQ Assay, a bias-controlled multiplex PCR, was used to amplify TCRbeta CDR3 regions from genomic DNA. The study's processing was this. Nucleated cell counts per sample were estimated from amplification of reference gene primers within the assay. Sequence reads were collapsed and filtered to measure the absolute abundance of every unique TCRbeta CDR3 rearrangement. Productive Simpson clonality was computed per sample as the square root of Simpson's diversity index over productive rearrangements. The table was pulled from immuneACCESS by TCRdb, which kept in-frame rearrangements only. Such tables lose some clones; where checked, under half of the loss comes from unresolved V genes, and the rest has no known cause. V, J and clone size derive from that table, while D and trimming were established from the DNA sequence. The sample table shows over 95,000 clones, and roughly 80% are seen once. Together, the top ten hold 8% to 13% of the sample.

Each collaborating institution followed its own protocols to collect whole blood in K2EDTA tubes. Collaborator samples were shipped for TCRbeta analysis as frozen whole blood, isolated PBMCs, or DNA extracted from either sample type. Taken from the germline V gene (reference sequence), the CDR1 and CDR2 loops are SEHNR and FQNEAQ. Including the terminal cysteine and phenylalanine, the CDR3 comprises 13 residues. Only CDR3 DNA remains: 39 bases, in frame from the first base. V loses 5 bases at its end and J loses 3 bases; junction bases beyond the gene matches: 3. Sequencing input: peripheral blood. The chain joins TRBV7-9 to TRBJ2-5; a stretch of 7 junction bases matches TRBD1. The source is a human donor in a cohort sampled during active COVID-19. The CDR3 reads as follows: CASSLGTEETQYF. The DNA sequence reads TGTGCCAGCAGCCTGGGGACAGAAGAGACCCAGTACTTC.